The rows below give T cell receptor beta chains drawn from one sample of a study of OX40 agonist ivuxolimab in advanced cancers. The data were produced by immunoSEQ multiplex PCR, yet TCRdb's version contains in-frame clones alone and is incomplete. This sample yields about 41,000 clones, of which about 80% are seen a single time; around 3.9% belongs to the top ten. Source: CD4+ or CD8+ T cells sorted from blood, taken in a trial of the OX40 agonist ivuxolimab. The receptors were gathered from an adult with an advanced solid tumor such as melanoma, head and neck, liver or kidney cancer. The CDR3 runs from the conserved cysteine through the conserved F or W. A D gene is named only where the DNA matches it firmly. Clone size is not always given. Where it is, it says once, few, many or a class for expanded clones.

V: TRBV5-1; size: .; D: .; J: TRBJ2-7; CDR3: CASSLNKEVYEQYF; DNA: TGCGCCAGCAGCTTGAATAAGGAAGTTTACGAGCAGTACTTC
V: TRBV29-1; size: medium-sized; D: .; J: TRBJ1-1; CDR3: CSVLYTEAFF; DNA: TGCAGCGTTCTTTACACTGAAGCTTTCTTT
V: TRBV6-1; size: .; D: TRBD1; J: TRBJ1-2; CDR3: CASSDRQGVYGYTF; DNA: TGTGCCAGCAGTGATCGACAGGGTGTCTATGGCTACACCTTC
V: TRBV5-1; size: .; D: .; J: TRBJ1-6; CDR3: CASSVGGSSYNSPLHF; DNA: TGCGCCAGCAGCGTGGGGGGGAGCTCCTATAATTCACCCCTCCACTTT
V: TRBV19; size: .; D: TRBD1; J: TRBJ1-6; CDR3: CASTPAGGTGNNSPLHF; DNA: TGTGCCAGTACCCCGGCCGGAGGGACAGGGAACAATTCACCCCTCCACTTT
V: TRBV30; size: .; D: .; J: TRBJ1-1; CDR3: CAWSVLPRGNTEAFF; DNA: TGTGCCTGGAGTGTACTCCCCAGGGGGAACACTGAAGCTTTCTTT
V: TRBV5-4; size: .; D: .; J: TRBJ2-2; CDR3: CASSLQTNTGELFF; DNA: TGTGCCAGCAGCTTGCAAACGAACACCGGGGAGCTGTTTTTT
V: TRBV19; size: .; D: TRBD1; J: TRBJ1-1; CDR3: CASSPLLGQGRTEAFF; DNA: TGTGCCAGTAGTCCTCTTTTAGGACAGGGGAGAACTGAAGCTTTCTTT
V: TRBV4-2; size: medium-sized; D: .; J: TRBJ1-4; CDR3: CASSHGTTNEKLFF; DNA: TGTGCCAGCAGCCACGGGACAACTAATGAAAAACTGTTTTTT
V: TRBV11-3; size: .; D: TRBD2; J: TRBJ2-7; CDR3: CASSLASGSSYEQYF; DNA: TGTGCCAGCAGCTTAGCTAGCGGGAGTTCCTACGAGCAGTACTTC
V: TRBV4-3; size: .; D: TRBD1; J: TRBJ1-2; CDR3: CASSRGDSGYTF; DNA: TGCGCCAGCAGCCGGGGGGACAGCGGCTACACCTTC
V: TRBV5-1; size: .; D: .; J: TRBJ2-3; CDR3: CASSLYGRGASDTQYF; DNA: TGCGCCAGCAGCTTGTATGGCCGCGGGGCCTCAGATACGCAGTATTTT
V: TRBV29-1; size: .; D: .; J: TRBJ2-1; CDR3: CSVEWLATQFF; DNA: TGCAGCGTTGAGTGGTTAGCAACACAGTTCTTC
V: TRBV28; size: .; D: TRBD1; J: TRBJ2-7; CDR3: CASSRRQGGPHEQYF; DNA: TGTGCCAGCAGCCGAAGACAGGGTGGCCCCCACGAGCAGTACTTC
V: TRBV13; size: .; D: .; J: TRBJ2-7; CDR3: CASSLVVGARYEQYF; DNA: TGTGCCAGCAGCTTAGTGGTGGGAGCACGCTACGAGCAGTACTTC
V: TRBV28; size: few; D: .; J: TRBJ1-1; CDR3: CASTPTLFTEAFF; DNA: TGTGCCAGCACCCCGACCTTATTCACTGAAGCTTTCTTT
V: TRBV27; size: .; D: TRBD1; J: TRBJ2-3; CDR3: CASSFRDRDTQYF; DNA: TGTGCCAGCAGTTTCCGGGACAGGGATACGCAGTATTTT
V: TRBV5-1; size: .; D: TRBD1; J: TRBJ1-1; CDR3: CASKRDRADEAFF; DNA: TGCGCCAGCAAAAGGGACAGGGCTGATGAAGCTTTCTTT
V: TRBV14; size: .; D: .; J: TRBJ2-1; CDR3: CASSQTRALRQFF; DNA: TGTGCCAGCAGCCAAACGAGGGCCCTGCGGCAGTTCTTC
V: TRBV30; size: few; D: .; J: TRBJ1-1; CDR3: CAWSVFVDTEAFF; DNA: TGTGCCTGGAGTGTATTTGTGGACACTGAAGCTTTCTTT
V: TRBV7-2; size: .; D: .; J: TRBJ2-7; CDR3: CASSVVAYEQYF; DNA: TGTGCCAGCAGCGTCGTGGCCTACGAGCAGTACTTC
V: TRBV7-2; size: few; D: TRBD1; J: TRBJ1-5; CDR3: CASSSRQGKNQPQHF; DNA: TGTGCCAGCAGCTCCCGACAGGGTAAGAATCAGCCCCAGCATTTT
V: TRBV7-2; size: .; D: .; J: TRBJ2-1; CDR3: CASSLGAPRGQFF; DNA: TGTGCCAGCAGCTTAGGGGCCCCTCGGGGGCAGTTCTTC
V: TRBV2; size: .; D: TRBD2; J: TRBJ2-3; CDR3: CASELAGIGTDTQYF; DNA: TGTGCCAGCGAACTAGCGGGGATCGGCACAGATACGCAGTATTTT
V: TRBV29-1; size: once; D: TRBD1; J: TRBJ1-2; CDR3: CSVEVDRGRGGYTF; DNA: TGCAGCGTTGAAGTGGACAGGGGGCGAGGTGGCTACACCTTC
V: TRBV2; size: .; D: TRBD2; J: TRBJ2-1; CDR3: CASRGAGRQNNEQFF; DNA: TGTGCCAGCAGGGGAGCGGGAAGACAGAACAATGAGCAGTTCTTC
V: TRBV4-3; size: .; D: TRBD1; J: TRBJ2-7; CDR3: CASSRFLPGTGAYEQYF; DNA: TGCGCCAGCAGCCGTTTCTTACCCGGGACAGGGGCCTACGAGCAGTACTTC
V: TRBV30; size: medium-sized; D: TRBD1; J: TRBJ1-1; CDR3: CAWDRAKGTEAFF; DNA: TGTGCCTGGGACAGGGCCAAGGGCACTGAAGCTTTCTTT
V: TRBV27; size: .; D: .; J: TRBJ1-2; CDR3: CASSFWGGKAGGYTF; DNA: TGTGCCAGCAGTTTTTGGGGAGGGAAAGCTGGCGGCTACACCTTC
V: TRBV7-8; size: .; D: .; J: TRBJ2-2; CDR3: CASSLKQGAAGELFF; DNA: TGTGCCAGCAGCTTAAAACAGGGAGCCGCCGGGGAGCTGTTTTTT